Sequencing of this T cell receptor beta chain was carried out in a study of blood T cell repertoires in COVID-19. For the study at large: Some COVID-19 samples were acute and others convalescent; all came from the United States, Italy and Spain. PBMCs, B-cell-depleted T cells, or T cells provided the cDNA or gDNA that made up the material.

Original handling: Estimated nucleated cell counts came from reference gene primer amplification. Method: immunoSEQ multiplex PCR; TCRdb's copy keeps in-frame clones and lacks some. For V, J and clone size, that table is used; D and trimming come from the DNA. The table lists 200,000 to 250,000 clones, 70% to 85% of them singletons. Germline assignment: CDR1 SGHTA and CDR2 FQGTGA. Losses at the gene ends were 3 bases for V and 7 bases for J; bases not matched to a gene: 4. This CDR3 region has 14 residues. The genes are TRBV7-3 and TRBJ2-1; 9 nucleotides match TRBD2. Sample: PBMCs or T cells enriched from blood (not recorded which). This sequence was found in a woman aged 55-70 years who had recovered from COVID-19. The CDR3 region has the DNA TGTGCCAGCAGCTTCGGTAGCGGGGGAAATGAGCAGTTCTTC. This gives the protein CASSFGSGGNEQFF.